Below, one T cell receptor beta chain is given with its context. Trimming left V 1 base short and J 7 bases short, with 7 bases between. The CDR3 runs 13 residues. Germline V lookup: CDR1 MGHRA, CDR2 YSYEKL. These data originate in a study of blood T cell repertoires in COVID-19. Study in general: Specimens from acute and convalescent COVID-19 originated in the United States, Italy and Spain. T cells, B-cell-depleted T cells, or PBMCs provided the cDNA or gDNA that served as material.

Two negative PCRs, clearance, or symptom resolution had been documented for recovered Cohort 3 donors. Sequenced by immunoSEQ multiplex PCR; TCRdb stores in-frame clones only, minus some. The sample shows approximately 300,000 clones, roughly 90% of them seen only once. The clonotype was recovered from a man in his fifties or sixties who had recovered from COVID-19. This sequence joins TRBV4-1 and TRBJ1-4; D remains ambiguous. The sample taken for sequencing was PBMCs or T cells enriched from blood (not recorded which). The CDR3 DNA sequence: TGCGCCAGCAGCCAAGTGAGGGTTGAAAAACTGTTTTTT. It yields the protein CASSQVRVEKLFF.